This T cell receptor (beta chain) stems from a study of liver allograft versus peripheral blood T cells. About the study: Repertoires of T cell receptors in transplanted livers were compared with recipients' peripheral blood repertoires. Study results and limitations: Intragraft T cell receptor repertoires of liver allografts were reported to differ from peripheral blood repertoires.

One entry per CDR3 protein results from TCRdb running MiXCR on the reads. The table has over 3,000 distinct CDR3 sequences, around a fifth seen once. In its sample, this clonotype ranks as medium-sized. Antigen unknown. This CDR3 has 14 residues. J lost 2 bases, V lost 4 bases, and 3 bases had no gene match. Germline values: CDR1 SGHNT, CDR2 YYREEE (reference sequence). This receptor was taken from a human patient who had a liver transplant. Some T cells may be the graft donor's. This sequence joins TRBV5-4 and TRBJ2-5, with 9 bases aligning to TRBD1. The CDR3 DNA reads as TGTGCCAGCAGCGGTGGACAGGGGCAAGAGACCCAGTACTTC. Protein: CASSGGQGQETQYF.